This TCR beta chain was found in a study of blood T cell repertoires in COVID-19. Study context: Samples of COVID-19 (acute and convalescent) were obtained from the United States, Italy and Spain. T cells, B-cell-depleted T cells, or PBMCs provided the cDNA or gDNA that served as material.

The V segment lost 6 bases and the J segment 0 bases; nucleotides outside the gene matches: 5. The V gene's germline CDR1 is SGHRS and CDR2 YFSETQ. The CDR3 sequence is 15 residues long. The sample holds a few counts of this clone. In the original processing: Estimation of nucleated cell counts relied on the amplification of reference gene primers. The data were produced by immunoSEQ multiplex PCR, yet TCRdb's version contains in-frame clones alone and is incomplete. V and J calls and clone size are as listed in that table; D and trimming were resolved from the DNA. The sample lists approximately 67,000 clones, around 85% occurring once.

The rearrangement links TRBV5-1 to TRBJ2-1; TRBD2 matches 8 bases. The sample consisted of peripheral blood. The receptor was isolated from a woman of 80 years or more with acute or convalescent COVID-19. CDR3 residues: CASKDGGASYNEQFF. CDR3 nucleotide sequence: TGCGCCAGCAAGGACGGGGGGGCCTCCTACAATGAGCAGTTCTTC.